The 5 T cell receptor beta chains given below trace back to one sample, sequenced in a study of radiotherapy plus CTLA-4 blockade in lung cancer. The protocol was immunoSEQ multiplex PCR, while the TCRdb copy is restricted to in-frame clones and leaves out a portion. The table lists about 77,000 clones, roughly 69% of them singletons. Specimen: peripheral blood, collected from a patient treated with radiotherapy plus ipilimumab. The receptors were sampled from a human donor with non-small cell lung cancer whose response to radiotherapy plus ipilimumab could not be evaluated.

The rearrangement joins TRBV11-3 to TRBJ2-1; no reliable D call. The CDR3 length is 12 residues. V gave up 1 base and J gave up 11 bases, with 9 bases separating them. Germline CDR1 reads SGHNT; CDR2 reads YENEEA. The CDR3 DNA follows: TGTGCCAGCAGCTTAGGGTCAGTAAAGCAGTTCTTC. Encoded protein: CASSLGSVKQFF.

The chain recombines TRBV9 with TRBJ1-1, with D possibly TRBD1 on 5 matching bases. The CDR3 totals 12 residues. Germline V CDR1 and CDR2: SGDLS, YYNGEE. V was shortened by 7 bases and J by 5 bases, with 12 bases between the two germline ends. CDR3 bases: TGTGCCAGCGGTTCCGGGGGAACTGAAGCTTTCTTT. This codes for CASGSGGTEAFF.

This chain connects TRBV10-2 to TRBJ2-7; 7 nucleotides agree with TRBD2. V shed 7 bases and J 1 base; nucleotides not matched to a gene: 10. The germline V gene encodes CDR1 WSHSY and CDR2 SAAADI. The CDR3 is 15 amino acids. The CDR3 reads CASMGGDYLSYEQYF. The CDR3 DNA sequence: TGCGCCAGCATGGGTGGGGACTACCTTTCCTACGAGCAGTACTTC.

The rearrangement uses TRBV19 and TRBJ2-1; D may be TRBD2 (6 bases). Trimming cost V 6 bases and J 0 bases, with 15 bases left between them. Germline loops: CDR1 LNHDA, CDR2 SQIVND (reference sequence). The CDR3 has 16 amino acids. DNA of the CDR3: TGTGCCAGTAGACTAACTAGCTCTAGCTCCTACAATGAGCAGTTCTTC. Amino acid sequence: CASRLTSSSSYNEQFF.

This clone was seen once. The chain combines TRBV4-1 with TRBJ1-1, with a tentative D call TRBD1 (5 bases). Germline V gene data show CDR1 as MGHRA and CDR2 as YSYEKL. V lost 0 bases to trimming and J lost 7 bases, with 12 bases between them. The length of the CDR3 is 14 residues. The CDR3 region is CASSQDRQQGEAFF. The CDR3 DNA reads TGCGCCAGCAGCCAAGATAGGCAGCAGGGTGAAGCTTTCTTT.